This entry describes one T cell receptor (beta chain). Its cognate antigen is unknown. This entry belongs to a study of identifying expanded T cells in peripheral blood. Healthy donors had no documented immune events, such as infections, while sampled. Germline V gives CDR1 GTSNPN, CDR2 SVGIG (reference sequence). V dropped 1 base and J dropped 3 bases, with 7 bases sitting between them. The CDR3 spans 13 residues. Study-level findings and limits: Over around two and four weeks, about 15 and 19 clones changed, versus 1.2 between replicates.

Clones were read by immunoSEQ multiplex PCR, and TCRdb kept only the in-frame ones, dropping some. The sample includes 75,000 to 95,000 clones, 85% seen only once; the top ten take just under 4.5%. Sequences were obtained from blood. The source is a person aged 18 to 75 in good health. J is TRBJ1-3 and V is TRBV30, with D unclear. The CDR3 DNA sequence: TGTGCCTGGAGTGCACTGTATGGAAACACCATATATTTT. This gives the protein CAWSALYGNTIYF.